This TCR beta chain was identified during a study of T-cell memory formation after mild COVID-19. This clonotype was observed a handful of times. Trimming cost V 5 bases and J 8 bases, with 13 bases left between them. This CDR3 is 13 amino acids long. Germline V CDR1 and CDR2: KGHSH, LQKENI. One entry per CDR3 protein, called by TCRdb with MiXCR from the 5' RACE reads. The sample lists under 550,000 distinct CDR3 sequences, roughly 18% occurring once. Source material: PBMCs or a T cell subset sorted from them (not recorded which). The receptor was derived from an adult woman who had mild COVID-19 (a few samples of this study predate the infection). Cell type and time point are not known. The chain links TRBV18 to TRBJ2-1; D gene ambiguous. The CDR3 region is CASSASRWDEQFF. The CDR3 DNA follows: TGTGCCAGCTCAGCCTCCCGATGGGATGAGCAGTTCTTC. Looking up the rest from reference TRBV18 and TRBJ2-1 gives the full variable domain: NAGVMQNPRHLVRRRGQEARLRCSPMKGHSHVYWYRQLPEEGLKFMVYLQKENIIDESGMPKERFSAEFPKEGPSILRIQQVVRGDSAAYFCASSASRWDEQFFGPGTRLTVL.